This T cell receptor beta chain was sequenced in a study of CXCR3-negative and CXCR3-positive naive CD8 T cells. The overall study: TRB reads totalled about 150 million, about 1.5 +/- 0.3 million per library.

The length of the CDR3 is 13 residues. CDR1 is LNHDA, CDR2 SQIVND, per germline (reference sequence). The libraries of TRB cDNA were prepared using 5' RACE with UMI labels. Following a re-call of the 5' RACE reads, TCRdb has one entry per CDR3 protein and lacks DNA. Its table lists about 41,000 distinct CDR3 sequences. The chain carries TRBV19 and TRBJ2-1. Sequencing was done on a sample of naive CXCR3- CD8+ T cells from blood. Described subset: CD45RO-CCR7+CD27+CD95- naive CD8+ T cells lacking CXCR3 (TNR3-). The origin of this receptor is a human donor in good health. Some clones in this sample may be carry-over from other donors' samples. The CDR3 is CASSIDGYNEQFF.